This T cell receptor beta chain was recovered during a study of post-analysis software for immune sequencing data. About the study: In terms of disease course, relapsing-remitting, secondary progressive and progressive-relapsing multiple sclerosis were included. Study results and caveats: Multiple sclerosis patients had significantly lower normalized Chao1 diversity than controls.

Sequencing libraries made from TCR beta cDNA carried unique molecular identifiers. TCRdb used MiXCR to reprocess the PCR reads, holding one entry per CDR3 protein. The sample shows 750,000 to 950,000 distinct CDR3 sequences, under 60% of them seen only once. This clonotype has ten or more counts. Antigen unknown. Sequencing used blood. The source of this sequence is a girl aged 5-17 years with multiple sclerosis.

The CDR3 nucleotides read TGCAGTGCTAGAGATACGGGAACTAGCGGGAGGGGAGAGACCCAGTACTTC. Its translation is CSARDTGTSGRGETQYF. This chain uses TRBV20-1 with TRBJ2-5, with TRBD2 matching 13 bases. The CDR3 extends over 17 amino acids. After removal of 0 bases from V and 4 bases from J, the junction contained 8 bases not matched to a gene. CDR1 and CDR2 from the germline V gene are DFQATT and SNEGSKA (reference sequence).